This T cell receptor beta chain derives from a study of blood T cell repertoires in COVID-19. The assay was immunoSEQ multiplex PCR, and TCRdb's table has in-frame clones only and misses some. The table shows under 250,000 clones, with over 90% occurring only once. V lost 3 bases, J lost 4 bases, and 6 bases lay in between. This CDR3 has 12 amino acids. This TCR derives from a man aged 25 to 40 with COVID-19, enrolled during active disease. The chain carries TRBV12-3 or TRBV12-4 and TRBJ1-2, with D unresolved. Material for sequencing was peripheral blood. CDR3 in DNA: TGTGCCAGCAGTTTCCGTCCCTATGGCTACACCTTC. Translated, it gives CASSFRPYGYTF.